Listed here are 4 T cell receptor beta chains from one sample, sequenced in a study of vaccination effects on CD4 cells after COVID-19. No antigen is known for these receptors. The protocol was immunoSEQ multiplex PCR, while the TCRdb copy is restricted to in-frame clones and leaves out a portion. Among tens of thousands of clones listed, approximately 80% were seen once. Expansion of antigen-specific CD4+ T cells with viral peptide pools was carried out by the ViraFEST assay before sequencing. Following a roughly 11-day culture, CD4+ T cells were purified. As their vaccination, participants received two doses of either BNT162b2 or mRNA-1273. The sample here was CD4+ T cells from PBMCs cultured with SARS-CoV-2 spike peptides, taken after COVID-19 vaccination. These receptors all stem from a human donor who received a COVID-19 vaccine. Some clones in this sample may be carry-over from other donors' samples.

The chain carries TRBV5-8 and TRBJ2-1; maybe TRBD2 (7 bases). V was pared by 3 bases and J by 0 bases, with 16 bases between. The germline CDR1 and CDR2 sequences are SGHTS and YDEGEE. The CDR3 consists of 17 residues. CDR3 amino acids: CASSSTTGGGSYNEQFF. In DNA form, the CDR3 reads TGTGCCAGCAGCTCGACGACGGGGGGCGGCTCCTACAATGAGCAGTTCTTC.

This rearrangement joins TRBV6-5 to TRBJ1-6, with TRBD1 matching 7 bases. Trimming removed 0 bases from V and 9 bases from J; junction bases left unmatched: 5. The CDR3 has 15 amino acids. CDR1 MNHEY and CDR2 SVGAGI come from the germline V gene. In DNA form, the CDR3 reads TGTGCCAGCAGTTACTCGGTCAGGGGGAGTTCACCCCTCCACTTT. Translation gives CASSYSVRGSSPLHF.

The genes are TRBV19 and TRBJ2-2; D is possibly TRBD1 (5 bases). The CDR3 has 13 residues. The germline V and J ends were trimmed by 5 bases and 6 bases, with 10 bases remaining between them. From germline, CDR1 is LNHDA and CDR2 SQIVND (reference sequence). Here the CDR3 DNA reads TGTGCCAGTAGTGGCAGGGTGGCCGGGGAGCTGTTTTTT. It encodes CASSGRVAGELFF.

The chain is built from TRBV27 and TRBJ1-1, with 7 bases matching TRBD1. V trimming: 9 bases; J trimming: 5 bases; junction bases outside the gene matches: 12. Germline CDR1 reads MNHEY; CDR2 reads SMNVEV (reference sequence). This CDR3 contains 14 residues. Written as DNA, the CDR3 is TGTGCCAGTACTCCCTGGCAGGGGGGGACTGAAGCTTTCTTT. This codes for CASTPWQGGTEAFF.